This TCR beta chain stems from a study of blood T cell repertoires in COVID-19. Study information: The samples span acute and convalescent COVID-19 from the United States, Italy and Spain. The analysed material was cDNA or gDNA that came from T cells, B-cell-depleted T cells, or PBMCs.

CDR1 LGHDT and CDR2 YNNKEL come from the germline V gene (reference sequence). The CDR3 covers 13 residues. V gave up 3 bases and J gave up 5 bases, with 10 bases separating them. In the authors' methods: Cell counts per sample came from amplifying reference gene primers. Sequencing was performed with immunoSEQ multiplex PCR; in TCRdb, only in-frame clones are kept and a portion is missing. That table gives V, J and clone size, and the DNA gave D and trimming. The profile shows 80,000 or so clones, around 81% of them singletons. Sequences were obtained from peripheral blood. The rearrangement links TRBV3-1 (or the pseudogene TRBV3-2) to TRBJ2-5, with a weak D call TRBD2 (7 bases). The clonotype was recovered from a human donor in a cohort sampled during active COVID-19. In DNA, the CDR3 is TGTGCCAGCAGCCACAGGGGAGGGGAGACCCAGTACTTC. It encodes CASSHRGGETQYF.